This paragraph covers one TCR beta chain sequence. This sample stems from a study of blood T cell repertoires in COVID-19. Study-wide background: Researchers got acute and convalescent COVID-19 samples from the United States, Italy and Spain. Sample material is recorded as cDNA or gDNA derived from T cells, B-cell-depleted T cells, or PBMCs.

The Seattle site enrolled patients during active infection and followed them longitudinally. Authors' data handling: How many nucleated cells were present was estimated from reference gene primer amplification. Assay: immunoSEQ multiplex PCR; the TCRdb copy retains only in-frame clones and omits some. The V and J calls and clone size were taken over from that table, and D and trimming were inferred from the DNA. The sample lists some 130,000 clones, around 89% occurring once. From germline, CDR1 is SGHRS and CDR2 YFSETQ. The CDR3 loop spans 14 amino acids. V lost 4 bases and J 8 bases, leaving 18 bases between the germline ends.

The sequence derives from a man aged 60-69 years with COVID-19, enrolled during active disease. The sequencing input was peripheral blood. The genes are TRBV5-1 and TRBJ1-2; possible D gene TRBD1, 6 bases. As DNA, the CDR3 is TGCGCCAGCAGCCCTCCTGGGACAAGTTGGGGCTACACCTTC. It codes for CASSPPGTSWGYTF.